What follows are 9 T cell receptor beta chains derived from one specimen sequenced in a study of cytomegalovirus exposure and HLA in healthy donors. The PCR made use of 60 Vbeta and 13 Jbeta primers. TCRdb's copy holds only in-frame clones and misses some; the assay was immunoSEQ multiplex PCR. The table shows about 170,000 clones, with 84% occurring only once. The source material was PBMCs. All receptors derive from a boy younger than 10 in good health and CMV-seronegative.

The chain carries TRBV15 and TRBJ1-3, with 11 bases fitting TRBD1. CDR3 size: 16 residues. V was pared by 1 base and J by 8 bases, with 7 bases of the junction left unmatched. Germline-derived CDR1 and CDR2 are LNHNV and YYDKDF (reference sequence). CDR3 amino acids: CATSRVGQGAWYTIYF. In nucleotides, the CDR3 is TGTGCCACCAGCAGAGTTGGACAGGGGGCTTGGTACACCATATATTTT.

V and J are TRBV4-1 and TRBJ1-1; 7 bases map to TRBD1. Per germline, CDR1 MGHRA and CDR2 YSYEKL. The CDR3 length is 14 residues. V shed 0 bases, J shed 3 bases, and the junction held 1 base outside the gene matches. CDR3 sequence reads: CASSQDDRDTEAFF. CDR3 coding DNA: TGCGCCAGCAGCCAAGATGACAGGGACACTGAAGCTTTCTTT.

This clone was found once. V is TRBV19 and J is TRBJ1-1; D uncertain. With 6 bases removed from V and 3 bases from J, the gap between germline ends came to 11 bases. The germline gives CDR1 LNHDA, CDR2 SQIVND (reference sequence). The CDR3 has 13 residues. CDR3 DNA: TGTGCCAGTAGCCCGCACACCTACACTGAAGCTTTCTTT. It is translated as CASSPHTYTEAFF.

This chain connects TRBV29-1 to TRBJ2-1, with 10 bases aligning to TRBD2. This CDR3 is built from 14 residues. The germline V gene encodes CDR1 SQVTM and CDR2 ANQGSEA. V dropped 6 bases and J dropped 4; count of bases not matched to a gene: 6. The CDR3 nucleotides are TGCAGCGTGGCTAAACTAGCGGGGTACAATGAGCAGTTCTTC. It codes for CSVAKLAGYNEQFF.

The chain carries TRBV13 and TRBJ2-5, with 10 bases matching TRBD2. The CDR3 is made up of 16 amino acids. The germline CDR1 and CDR2 sequences are PRHDT and FYEKMQ (reference sequence). The V gene end was trimmed by 4 bases and the J gene end by 2 bases; junction bases not matched to a gene: 7. The CDR3 sequence is CASSSRTSGFQETQYF. In DNA, the CDR3 is TGTGCCAGCAGCTCCCGGACTAGCGGCTTTCAAGAGACCCAGTACTTC.

This sequence joins TRBV27 and TRBJ1-2; 8 bases agree with TRBD1. Germline V CDR1 and CDR2: MNHEY, SMNVEV (reference sequence). CDR3 length equals 13 residues. Losses at the gene ends were 3 bases for V and 6 bases for J; bases not matched to a gene: 3. CDR3 in DNA: TGTGCCAGCAGTTTCCGGGACAGGCATGGCTACACCTTC. Protein sequence: CASSFRDRHGYTF.

This clone was picked up a small number of times. The chain uses TRBV30 and TRBJ1-5; no clear D. This CDR3 contains 10 residues. Germline V gene sequence: CDR1 GTSNPN, CDR2 SVGIG (reference sequence). Trimming took 4 bases from V and 9 from J, leaving 7 bases between them. CDR3 coding DNA: TGTGCCTGGATGCGGGGGCCCCAGCATTTT. Protein product: CAWMRGPQHF.

The V gene is TRBV19, the J gene TRBJ2-1; 12 nucleotides agree with TRBD2. Germline-derived CDR1 and CDR2 are LNHDA and SQIVND (reference sequence). The CDR3 runs 15 residues. The junction had 7 bases not matched to a gene; V was cut back by 7 bases and J by 6 bases. In DNA, the CDR3 is TGTGCCAGTAATCCTAGCGGGAGGGCCCGCAATGAGCAGTTCTTC. Translating gives CASNPSGRARNEQFF. The full variable domain, completed using reference TRBV19 and TRBJ2-1, is DGGITQSPKYLFRKEGQNVTLSCEQNLNHDAMYWYRQDPGQGLRLIYYSQIVNDFQKGDIAEGYSVSREKKESFPLTVTSAQKNPTAFYLCASNPSGRARNEQFFGPGTRLTVL.

The chain links TRBV5-4 to TRBJ2-5; a possible D gene is TRBD2 (6 bases). This CDR3 contains 17 residues. Germline CDR1 and CDR2: SGHNT and YYREEE (reference sequence). With 9 bases removed from V and 5 bases from J, the gap between germline ends came to 29 bases. CDR3 residues: CATGNLRTRSRGETQYF. Here the CDR3 DNA reads TGTGCCACCGGGAATTTGCGGACTCGCTCTCGGGGGGAGACCCAGTACTTC.